Each of the 5 T cell receptor beta chains below was sequenced from the same sample in a study of T cell clonality in common variable immunodeficiency. Method: immunoSEQ multiplex PCR; TCRdb's copy keeps in-frame clones and lacks some. The sample offers 60,000 to 75,000 clones and no singletons, the top ten holding 1.5% to 2%. Sequences were obtained from peripheral blood mononuclear cells. The receptors originated from a person aged 18 to 75 in good health.

This clone occurred many times. The sequence runs out 3 residues before the end of the CDR3; the remainder is reconstructed from the germline J gene. V is TRBV7-9 and J is TRBJ2-2; 7 bases fit TRBD1. This CDR3 has 15 amino acids. From germline, CDR1 is SEHNR and CDR2 FQNEAQ (reference sequence). V was pared by 5 bases and J by 7 bases, with 10 bases of the junction left unmatched. CDR3 in amino acids: CASSPGTANGGELFF. CDR3 bases read: TGTGCCAGCAGCCCGGGGACAGCGAACGGCGGGGAG.

This clone was detected only a few times. The CDR3 reads CASSSSRKGLAEIDTQYF. CDR3 bases read: TGCGCCAGCAGCTCGTCTCGGAAGGGACTAGCGGAAATAGATACG. The chain has TRBV5-1 and TRBJ2-3; 11 bases agree with TRBD2. Read coverage stops 3 residues before the CDR3 terminus; the germline J gene supplies the remainder. Germline-derived CDR1 and CDR2 are SGHRS and YFSETQ. The CDR3 sequence is 18 residues long. J lost 5 bases, V lost 3 bases, and 14 bases had no gene match.

This clone was observed a few times. The CDR3 end falls 3 residues outside the read, so it is completed with the germline J gene. V is TRBV7-2 and J is TRBJ2-2; no clear D. The CDR3 is made up of 15 amino acids. Trimming pared 1 base from V and 4 bases from J, leaving 10 bases between. Germline V gene sequence: CDR1 SGHTA, CDR2 FQGNSA. The CDR3 sequence is CASSLGPRSTGELFF. The CDR3 DNA, read in part, is TGTGCCAGCAGCTTAGGTCCCAGGAGCACCGGGGAG.

The sample holds many counts of this clone. With the read ending 3 residues before the CDR3 end, the germline J gene is used to fill in that end. The gene calls are TRBV5-5 and TRBJ2-5, with a weak D call TRBD2 (7 bases). With 2 bases removed from V and 2 bases from J, the gap between germline ends came to 13 bases. This CDR3 has 15 amino acids. Germline-derived CDR1 and CDR2 are SGHKS and YYEKEE (reference sequence). The CDR3 spells CASSFGGRVQETQYF. The CDR3 bases that were read are TGTGCCAGCAGCTTCGGGGGGCGGGTACAAGAGACC.

This clone was picked up many times. The read ends 3 residues early relative to the CDR3; the germline J gene fills the gap. The chain carries TRBV20-1 and TRBJ2-1, with D possibly TRBD2 on 6 matching bases. This CDR3 spans 16 amino acids. Germline loops: CDR1 DFQATT, CDR2 SNEGSKA (reference sequence). V was pared by 3 bases and J by 5 bases, with 20 bases between. The CDR3: CSARGVGLTPNNEQFF. CDR3 bases read: TGCAGTGCTAGGGGGGTCGGACTAACCCCAAACAATGAG.